Presented here are 29 T cell receptor beta chains from one specimen sequenced in a study of post-analysis software for immune sequencing data (dated by TCRdb to between 2014 and 2017). Overall study outcomes, separate from this receptor: About 5 TRBV segments, including TRBV5-6, TRBV5-1 and TRBV20-1, were significantly more frequent in patients than controls.

Their antigen targets remain unknown. The library was generated by PCR. The sample was run on an Illumina HiSeq 2500. Unique molecular identifiers were incorporated into TCR beta cDNA libraries to reduce PCR and sequencing biases. The public reads were reanalyzed by TCRdb: fastp trimming at Q25, MiXCR alignment, in-frame beta chains only. Each CDR3 protein gets just one entry, which takes the most common genes and DNA from the rows behind it. This sample holds about 760,000 distinct CDR3 sequences; just under 30% were observed only once. The ten largest clones represent 0.55% to 0.65% of the sample. Sequencing input: blood. These receptors originate from a girl under 18 with multiple sclerosis.

This chain links TRBV24-1 with TRBJ2-1; 8 bases agree with TRBD1. This CDR3 region has 15 residues. In germline, CDR1 is KGHDR, CDR2 SFDVKD. V gave up 5 bases and J gave up 7 bases; unmatched junction bases: 9. The CDR3 bases are TGTGCCACCAGTGGGGGCAGGGGGCGGAGGAATGAGCAGTTCTTC. The encoded protein is CATSGGRGRRNEQFF.

This chain joins TRBV10-3 and TRBJ2-3; TRBD2 is a possible D gene (6 bases). This CDR3 has 12 residues. CDR1 ENHRY and CDR2 SYGVKD come from the germline V gene. Trimming removed 10 bases from V and 3 bases from J, with 11 bases in between. CDR3 in amino acids: CATGTGTDTQYF. CDR3 nucleotide sequence: TGTGCCACCGGGACTGGAACAGATACGCAGTATTTT.

The chain joins TRBV18 to TRBJ2-7; 8 bases are shared with TRBD2. The germline V gene encodes CDR1 KGHSH and CDR2 LQKENI. Unmatched junction bases numbered 4, after V lost 6 bases and J lost 0 bases. The CDR3 loop spans 14 amino acids. The CDR3 nucleotides are TGTGCCAGCTCCGAGCGGGGGAGCTCCTACGAGCAGTACTTC. Amino acid sequence: CASSERGSSYEQYF.

V is TRBV20-1 and J is TRBJ2-1; 9 positions agree with TRBD1. This CDR3 has 15 residues. V shed 1 base and J 6 bases; nucleotides not matched to a gene: 7. Germline V gene data show CDR1 as DFQATT and CDR2 as SNEGSKA (reference sequence). The CDR3 DNA reads as TGCAGTGCTAGAGGTCCCGGGACAGGGAGCAATGAGCAGTTCTTC. Protein product: CSARGPGTGSNEQFF.

The chain uses TRBV15 and TRBJ1-4; no clear D. V was cut by 4 bases and J by 0 bases, with 6 bases left in between. From germline, CDR1 is LNHNV and CDR2 YYDKDF (reference sequence). The CDR3 has 14 amino acids. CDR3 in amino acids: CATSIGTTNEKLFF. The CDR3 DNA follows: TGTGCCACCAGCATCGGGACAACTAATGAAAAACTGTTTTTT.

This chain connects TRBV18 to TRBJ1-1; weak D call: TRBD1 (5 bases). V lost 3 bases and J lost 4, with 9 bases in between. Germline V gives CDR1 KGHSH, CDR2 LQKENI. The CDR3 extends over 13 amino acids. CDR3 in DNA: TGTGCCAGCTCACCCGGGGCTACCACTGAAGCTTTCTTT. This gives the protein CASSPGATTEAFF.

This clonotype was seen just once. V gene TRBV5-1 combines with J gene TRBJ2-5, with 9 bases aligning to TRBD1. J gave up 11 bases and V 3 bases, and 17 bases lay outside the gene matches. This CDR3 spans 16 amino acids. The V gene's germline CDR1 is SGHRS and CDR2 YFSETQ. DNA of the CDR3: TGCGCCAGCAGCTGTCCGGAACAGGGGGCATGTAATGAGCAGTACTTC. Translating it yields CASSCPEQGACNEQYF. The full variable domain, in which reference TRBV5-1 and TRBJ2-5 provide the parts outside the CDR3, is KAGVTQTPRYLIKTRGQQVTLSCSPISGHRSVSWYQQTPGQGLQFLFEYFSETQRNKGNFPGRFSGRQFSNSRSEMNVSTLELGDSALYLCASSCPEQGACNEQYFGPGTRLLVL.

The rearrangement joins TRBV9 to TRBJ2-5, with 9 bases matching TRBD2. Germline CDR1 and CDR2: SGDLS and YYNGEE. This CDR3 has 14 residues. V lost 2 bases to trimming and J lost 11 bases; unmatched junction nucleotides: 10. CDR3 DNA sequence: TGTGCCAGCAGCGTGACTAGCGGCCACAATGAGCAGTACTTC. It specifies CASSVTSGHNEQYF.

The table lists this clonotype with many counts. The V and J genes are TRBV7-7 and TRBJ2-4; D unclear. Germline V gene lookup returns CDR1 SSHAT and CDR2 FNYEAQ (reference sequence). The CDR3 loop spans 13 amino acids. The germline V and J ends were trimmed by 1 base and 7 bases, with 8 bases remaining between them. The CDR3 sequence is CASSLGVGNIQYF. As DNA, the CDR3 is TGTGCCAGCAGCTTAGGTGTGGGGAACATTCAGTACTTC. The full variable domain, completed using reference TRBV7-7 and TRBJ2-4, is GAGVSQSPRYKVTKRGQDVTLRCDPISSHATLYWYQQALGQGPEFLTYFNYEAQPDKSGLPSDRFSAERPEGSISTLTIQRTEQRDSAMYRCASSLGVGNIQYFGAGTRLSVL.

This clonotype occurred a few times. The V and J genes are TRBV20-1 and TRBJ2-5; tentatively, D is TRBD1 or TRBD2 (5 bases each). The J call may be faulty, since TRBJ2-7 better matches the DNA end. The CDR3 is made up of 12 amino acids. CDR1 DFQATT and CDR2 SNEGSKA come from the germline V gene (reference sequence). CDR3 region: CSAEGYSLEQYF. CDR3 bases: TGCAGTGCAGAGGGGTATTCTCTCGAGCAGTACTTC.

The chain links TRBV25-1 to TRBJ2-5; 7 bases are shared with TRBD2. V lost 1 base to trimming and J lost 4 bases; unmatched junction nucleotides: 12. The length of the CDR3 is 17 residues. Per germline, CDR1 MGHDK and CDR2 SYGVNS. This CDR3 is CASSEFLGGGSRETQYF. The CDR3 coding sequence is TGTGCCAGCAGTGAATTTCTCGGAGGCGGGAGTAGAGAGACCCAGTACTTC.

This clonotype was recorded a few times. V gene TRBV4-2 combines with J gene TRBJ1-5; 7 bases match TRBD1. Unmatched junction bases numbered 4, after V lost 5 bases and J lost 0 bases. Germline V lookup: CDR1 LGHNA, CDR2 YNFKEQ. The CDR3 has 15 residues. This CDR3 reads CASSNTGDSNQPQHF. The CDR3 DNA follows: TGTGCCAGCAGCAACACAGGGGATAGCAATCAGCCCCAGCATTTT.

Many counts were recorded for this clonotype. This sequence joins TRBV29-1 and TRBJ2-5, with 15 bases identical to TRBD2. The ends lost 7 bases at V and 7 bases at J; junction bases unmatched: 7. Germline V CDR1 and CDR2: SQVTM, ANQGSEA. This CDR3 contains 14 residues. The CDR3 region is CSDGGLAGGGTQYF. CDR3 nucleotides: TGCAGCGACGGGGGACTAGCGGGAGGAGGGACCCAGTACTTC.

This clonotype has just a few counts. A much larger clone differs from this one at a single base, so this may be a read error. V usage is TRBV29-1 and J usage is TRBJ2-4, with D possibly matching TRBD2 (5 bases). The last part of the DNA fits TRBJ2-7 better; the J call may be wrong. The CDR3 has 13 amino acids. Germline V gene lookup returns CDR1 SQVTM and CDR2 ANQGSEA. DNA of the CDR3: TGCAGCGTTACCGGAGGCAGTGACTACGAGCAGTACTTC. It translates to CSVTGGSDYEQYF.

The V gene is TRBV5-1, the J gene TRBJ2-3; D might be TRBD2 (5 bases). Germline V lookup: CDR1 SGHRS, CDR2 YFSETQ. This CDR3 spans 15 amino acids. V was cut by 2 bases and J by 0 bases, with 10 bases left in between. Here the CDR3 DNA reads TGCGCCAGCAGCTTCAGCGGCAAGAGCACAGATACGCAGTATTTT. This translates into CASSFSGKSTDTQYF.

This clonotype occurred many times. The J gene is TRBJ2-1, the V gene TRBV20-1; 9 positions agree with TRBD2. This CDR3 is built from 15 residues. CDR1 DFQATT and CDR2 SNEGSKA come from the germline V gene (reference sequence). The V gene end was trimmed by 5 bases and the J gene end by 4 bases; junction bases not matched to a gene: 9. The CDR3 is CSAQELAGDYNEQFF. DNA for the CDR3: TGCAGTGCTCAGGAACTAGCGGGCGATTACAATGAGCAGTTCTTC.

This clonotype occurred a few times. The chain combines TRBV7-9 with TRBJ2-4; 10 positions agree with TRBD2. Unmatched junction bases numbered 6, after V lost 1 base and J lost 6 bases. The CDR3 is made up of 16 amino acids. Germline CDR1 reads SEHNR; CDR2 reads FQNEAQ (reference sequence). CDR3 amino acids: CASSLVGPSGGNIQYF. The CDR3 bases are TGTGCCAGCAGCTTAGTTGGGCCTAGCGGGGGAAACATTCAGTACTTC.

The chain joins TRBV6-2 or TRBV6-3 to TRBJ2-1; D gene uncertain. CDR1 MNHEY and CDR2 SVGEGT come from the germline V gene. The length of the CDR3 is 15 residues. V lost 0 bases to trimming and J lost 1 base, with 7 bases between them. Here the CDR3 reads CASSYSYGSYNEQFF. The DNA of the CDR3 is TGTGCCAGCAGTTACTCGTATGGTTCCTACAATGAGCAGTTCTTC.

Only one count was recorded for this clonotype. CDR3 sequence reads: CASGLALSGGLPIGHTF. CDR3 DNA sequence: TGTGCTAGTGGTTTGGCCCTCTCCGGGGGACTACCTATCGGCCACACCTTC. The rearrangement links TRBV12-5 to TRBJ1-2; TRBD1 might be the D (5 bases). Germline CDR1 is LGHNT and CDR2 is FRNRAP. The CDR3 sequence is 17 residues long. The ends were cut back, 1 base at V and 12 bases at J, with 27 bases in the middle.

This clonotype has just a few counts. The CDR3 protein is CASSQQDRDGKQFF. CDR3 nucleotides: TGTGCCAGCAGTCAACAAGACAGGGACGGAAAGCAGTTCTTC. The V and J genes are TRBV12-3 or TRBV12-4 and TRBJ2-1, with 7 nucleotides matching TRBD1. V lost 5 bases, J lost 11 bases, and 12 bases stayed unmatched. This CDR3 comprises 14 residues.

A few counts support this clonotype. The V gene is TRBV29-1, the J gene TRBJ1-1; possibly TRBD1 for D (6 bases). Trimming cost V 6 bases and J 2 bases, with 28 bases left between them. The CDR3 is 18 residues long. CDR1 and CDR2 from the germline V gene are SQVTM and ANQGSEA. The CDR3 loop is CSVGRIFSSGGGNTEAFF. In DNA, the CDR3 is TGCAGCGTGGGTAGGATATTTAGTAGTGGAGGGGGTAACACTGAAGCTTTCTTT.

This clonotype appeared a few times. V gene TRBV24-1 combines with J gene TRBJ2-1; D call uncertain. Germline assignment: CDR1 KGHDR and CDR2 SFDVKD. Trimming removed 2 bases from V and 10 bases from J, with 5 bases in between. CDR3 length equals 11 residues. This CDR3 is CATSDWMEQFF. Written as DNA, the CDR3 is TGTGCCACCAGTGATTGGATGGAGCAGTTCTTC.

Here the CDR3 reads CASSVTGRGTDTQYF. CDR3 DNA sequence: TGTGCCAGCAGTGTCACAGGTCGTGGCACAGATACGCAGTATTTT. The chain is built from TRBV27 and TRBJ2-3; weak D call: TRBD1 (5 bases). Trimming removed 5 bases at V and 1 base at J, with 13 bases between. Germline V gene sequence: CDR1 MNHEY, CDR2 SMNVEV (reference sequence). The CDR3 is 15 amino acids.

The chain recombines TRBV6-6 with TRBJ1-1; D remains ambiguous. Germline V gene lookup returns CDR1 MNHNY and CDR2 SVGAGI (reference sequence). The CDR3 has 15 amino acids. V was trimmed by 7 bases and J by 6 bases, leaving 21 bases between them. The CDR3 sequence is CASNPLFGEAAEAFF. The DNA of the CDR3 is TGTGCCAGCAACCCTTTGTTCGGGGAGGCGGCTGAAGCTTTCTTT.

The rearrangement uses TRBV25-1 and TRBJ2-6, with D perhaps matching TRBD2 (6 bases). The CDR3 runs to 13 residues. V was trimmed by 9 bases and J by 8 bases, leaving 14 bases between them. Germline CDR1 and CDR2: MGHDK and SYGVNS. CDR3 nucleotides: TGTGCCAGTGCGGGGACCGGGACCAACGTCCTGACTTTC. Translating it yields CASAGTGTNVLTF. Based on the CDR3 plus reference TRBV25-1 and TRBJ2-6, the full variable domain is EADIYQTPRYLVIGTGKKITLECSQTMGHDKMYWYQQDPGMELHLIHYSYGVNSTEKGDLSSESTVSRIRTEHFPLTLESARPSHTSQYLCASAGTGTNVLTFGAGSRLTVL.

The J gene is TRBJ2-3, the V gene TRBV4-3, with a weak D call TRBD1 (6 bases). Looked up from germline, CDR1 is LGHNA and CDR2 is YSLEER. The ends were cut back, 1 base at V and 3 bases at J, with 17 bases in the middle. The CDR3 sequence is 17 residues long. The CDR3, as DNA: TGCGCCAGCAGCCAAGGGACAGTGGGGTCGGATACAGATACGCAGTATTTT. It yields the protein CASSQGTVGSDTDTQYF.

This chain connects TRBV4-3 to TRBJ1-5; D is ambiguous. This CDR3 is built from 15 residues. The ends were cut back, 3 bases at V and 1 base at J, with 10 bases in the middle. Looked up from germline, CDR1 is LGHNA and CDR2 is YSLEER. The CDR3: CASSQWRGSNQPQHF. DNA for the CDR3: TGCGCCAGCAGCCAGTGGAGAGGGAGCAATCAGCCCCAGCATTTT.

V is TRBV5-8 and J is TRBJ1-5; D is unclear. V dropped 5 bases and J dropped 2 bases, with 14 bases sitting between them. This CDR3 is built from 15 residues. Germline CDR1 and CDR2: SGHTS and YDEGEE. The CDR3 DNA sequence: TGTGCCAGCAGTTTTACACAGTCGGGCAATCAGCCCCAGCATTTT. Residues: CASSFTQSGNQPQHF.

This clonotype was seen a handful of times. The V gene is TRBV20-1, the J gene TRBJ2-6; no reliable D call. The CDR3 runs to 18 residues. CDR1 is DFQATT and CDR2 is SNEGSKA in the germline V gene (reference sequence). V lost 6 bases, J lost 0 bases, and 21 bases lay in between. The CDR3 loop is CSAHRWALSNSGANVLTF. The CDR3 DNA is TGCAGTGCCCATCGGTGGGCCCTCTCTAACTCTGGGGCCAACGTCCTGACTTTC.